Listed below are T cell receptor beta chains from one sample, sequenced in a study of blood T cell repertoires in COVID-19. Method: immunoSEQ multiplex PCR; TCRdb's copy keeps in-frame clones and lacks some. The sample consists of a few hundred thousand clones, 85% to 90% of them appearing once. The sequencing input was peripheral blood. The source is a woman between 50 and 59 years old with COVID-19, enrolled during active disease. Both conserved end residues are part of each CDR3. The order of the fields is V gene, J gene, D gene, CDR3 DNA, CDR3 protein. D genes are given only for firm matches.

v_gene: TRBV7-9
j_gene: TRBJ2-6
d_gene: TRBD1
CDR3nt: TGTGCCAGCAGCTTAGATGGGACAGGAGTCTCTGGGGCCAACGTCCTGACTTTC
CDR3aa: CASSLDGTGVSGANVLTF

v_gene: TRBV7-8
j_gene: TRBJ2-7
d_gene: -
CDR3nt: TGTGCCAGCAGCTTAGGAGACAGAAGCTCCTACGAGCAGTACTTC
CDR3aa: CASSLGDRSSYEQYF

v_gene: TRBV5-4
j_gene: TRBJ2-1
d_gene: TRBD2
CDR3nt: TGTGCCAGCAGCTTAGGGTGGGGGGGGAATGAGCAGTTCTTC
CDR3aa: CASSLGWGGNEQFF

v_gene: TRBV5-1
j_gene: TRBJ2-7
d_gene: TRBD2
CDR3nt: TGCGCCAGCAGCTCGACTAGCGGGAGGCGCTACGAGCAGTACTTC
CDR3aa: CASSSTSGRRYEQYF

v_gene: TRBV7-2
j_gene: TRBJ2-3
d_gene: -
CDR3nt: TGTGCCAGCAGCTTACAAACAGATACGCAGTATTTT
CDR3aa: CASSLQTDTQYF

v_gene: TRBV30
j_gene: TRBJ1-3
d_gene: -
CDR3nt: TGTGCCTGGAGTGCAGTACCTGGAAACACCATATATTTT
CDR3aa: CAWSAVPGNTIYF

v_gene: TRBV7-6
j_gene: TRBJ2-2
d_gene: TRBD2
CDR3nt: TGTGCCAGCAGTCGACTAGCGGGAGGGATCGGGGAGCTGTTTTTT
CDR3aa: CASSRLAGGIGELFF

v_gene: TRBV7-7
j_gene: TRBJ2-1
d_gene: TRBD2
CDR3nt: TGTGCCAGCAGCTCGGGACTAAGTAATGAGCAGTTCTTC
CDR3aa: CASSSGLSNEQFF

v_gene: TRBV6-5
j_gene: TRBJ1-4
d_gene: -
CDR3nt: TGTGCCAGCCGAAACCGGGGTGAAAAACTGTTTTTT
CDR3aa: CASRNRGEKLFF

v_gene: TRBV25-1
j_gene: TRBJ1-1
d_gene: -
CDR3nt: TGTGCCAGCAGTGAACGCCCCGGGGGTGGTAACACTGAAGCTTTCTTT
CDR3aa: CASSERPGGGNTEAFF

v_gene: TRBV5-1
j_gene: TRBJ1-4
d_gene: -
CDR3nt: TGCGCCAGCAGCTTGGAGCGGCCAAGTAATGAAAAACTGTTTTTT
CDR3aa: CASSLERPSNEKLFF

v_gene: TRBV9
j_gene: TRBJ2-7
d_gene: -
CDR3nt: TGTGCCAGCAGCGTCTTTCCTTTTCGGGAGCAGTACTTC
CDR3aa: CASSVFPFREQYF

v_gene: TRBV6-5
j_gene: TRBJ1-1
d_gene: -
CDR3nt: TGTGCCAGCAGCCGTTCTGGGGCCTACACTGAAGCTTTCTTT
CDR3aa: CASSRSGAYTEAFF

v_gene: TRBV6-5
j_gene: TRBJ2-7
d_gene: TRBD2
CDR3nt: TGTGCCAGCAGTTACACGCCGGGGGGAGTCTACGAGCAGTACTTC
CDR3aa: CASSYTPGGVYEQYF

v_gene: TRBV10-1
j_gene: TRBJ2-7
d_gene: -
CDR3nt: TGCGCCAGCAGTGAGATTCGGGGTGGAGTCGAGCAGTACTTC
CDR3aa: CASSEIRGGVEQYF

v_gene: TRBV29-1
j_gene: TRBJ1-1
d_gene: -
CDR3nt: TGCAGCGTTGACTCCAGGGTCAACACTGAAGCTTTCTTT
CDR3aa: CSVDSRVNTEAFF